This T cell receptor beta chain was recovered during a study of OX40 agonist ivuxolimab in advanced cancers. The assay was immunoSEQ multiplex PCR, and TCRdb's table has in-frame clones only and misses some. Of roughly 55,000 clones listed, 60% to 80% are singletons. The V gene lost 1 base and the J gene lost 2 bases, with 8 bases spanning the gap. CDR1 and CDR2 from the germline V gene are GTSNPN and SVGIG (reference sequence). CDR3 size: 13 residues. This receptor was identified in an adult with an advanced solid tumor such as melanoma, head and neck, liver or kidney cancer. The V and J genes are TRBV30 and TRBJ1-2; D remains ambiguous. Sequenced material: CD4+ or CD8+ T cells sorted from blood, taken in a trial of the OX40 agonist ivuxolimab. This CDR3 is CAWSASSNYGYTF. CDR3 in DNA: TGTGCCTGGAGTGCATCCTCCAACTATGGCTACACCTTC.